The T cell receptor (beta chain) under discussion was sequenced for a study of regulatory T cells in long-lasting Graves disease. Relying on iRepertoire HTBI primers and Arm-PCR of CDR3 regions, the team built TCR beta libraries. TCRdb analysed the multiplex PCR reads with MiXCR anew, one entry per CDR3 protein. The sample records some 250,000 distinct CDR3 sequences, around 18% being singletons. Many counts were recorded for this clonotype. Its antigen is currently unknown. General study results and limits: Analyses excluded thyroid tissue, covering peripheral blood alone. Sharing of public clonotypes was greater in persistent patients (about 2,500) than in new patients (roughly 1,000).

Time point indicated: newly diagnosed GD, antithyroid drugs for less than 3 months. Isolated PBMC RNA provided the starting material for the TCR library. J lost 0 bases, V lost 4 bases, and 4 bases had no gene match. Germline values: CDR1 LGHDT, CDR2 YNNKEL (reference sequence). The CDR3 is 17 residues long. This receptor was taken from a female donor with Graves disease. The sample consisted of peripheral blood mononuclear cells (PBMCs), taken at new diagnosis, from a patient treated with antithyroid drugs. V and J are TRBV3-1 and TRBJ2-3; 13 nucleotides line up with TRBD2. CDR3 DNA: TGTGCCAGCAGCCGGACTAGCGGGAGCCCTAGCACAGATACGCAGTATTTT. Translated, it gives CASSRTSGSPSTDTQYF.